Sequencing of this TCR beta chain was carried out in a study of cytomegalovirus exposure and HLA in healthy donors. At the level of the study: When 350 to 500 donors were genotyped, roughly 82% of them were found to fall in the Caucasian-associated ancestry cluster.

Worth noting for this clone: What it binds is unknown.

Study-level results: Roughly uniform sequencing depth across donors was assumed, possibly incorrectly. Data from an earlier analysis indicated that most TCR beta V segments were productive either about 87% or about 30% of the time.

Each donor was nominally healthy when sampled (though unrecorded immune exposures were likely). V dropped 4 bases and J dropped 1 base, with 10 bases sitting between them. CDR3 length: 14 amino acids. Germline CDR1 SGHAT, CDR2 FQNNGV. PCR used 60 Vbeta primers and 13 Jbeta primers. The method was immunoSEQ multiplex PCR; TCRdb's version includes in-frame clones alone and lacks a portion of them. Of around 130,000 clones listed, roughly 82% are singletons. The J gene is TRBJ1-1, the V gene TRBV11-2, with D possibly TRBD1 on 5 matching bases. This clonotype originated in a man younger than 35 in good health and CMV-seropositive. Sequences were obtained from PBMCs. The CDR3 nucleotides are TGTGCCAGCAGCTCGGACACCACGAACACTGAAGCTTTCTTT. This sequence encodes CASSSDTTNTEAFF.